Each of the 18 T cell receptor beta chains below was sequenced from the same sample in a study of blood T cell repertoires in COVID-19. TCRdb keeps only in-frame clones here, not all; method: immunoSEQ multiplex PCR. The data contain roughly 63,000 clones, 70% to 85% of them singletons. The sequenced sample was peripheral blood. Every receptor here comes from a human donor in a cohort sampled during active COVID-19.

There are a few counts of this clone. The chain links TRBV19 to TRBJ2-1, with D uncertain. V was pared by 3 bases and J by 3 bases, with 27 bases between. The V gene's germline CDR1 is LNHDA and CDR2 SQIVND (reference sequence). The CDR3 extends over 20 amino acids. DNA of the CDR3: TGTGCCAGTAGTATTTCTCTCCGGGTACCGCTACTCCCCTACTACAATGAGCAGTTCTTC. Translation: CASSISLRVPLLPYYNEQFF.

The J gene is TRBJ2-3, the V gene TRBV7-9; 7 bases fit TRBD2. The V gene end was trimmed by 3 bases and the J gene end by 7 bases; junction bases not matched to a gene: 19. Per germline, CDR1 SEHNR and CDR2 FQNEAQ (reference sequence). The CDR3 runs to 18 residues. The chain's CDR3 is CASSFNPPGAGARNTQYF. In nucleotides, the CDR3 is TGTGCCAGCAGCTTCAACCCACCCGGCGCGGGAGCTAGAAATACGCAGTATTTT. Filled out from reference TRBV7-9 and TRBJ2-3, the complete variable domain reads DTGVSQNPRHKITKRGQNVTFRCDPISEHNRLYWYRQTLGQGPEFLTYFQNEAQLEKSRLLSDRFSAERPKGSFSTLEIQRTEQGDSAMYLCASSFNPPGAGARNTQYFGPGTRLTVL.

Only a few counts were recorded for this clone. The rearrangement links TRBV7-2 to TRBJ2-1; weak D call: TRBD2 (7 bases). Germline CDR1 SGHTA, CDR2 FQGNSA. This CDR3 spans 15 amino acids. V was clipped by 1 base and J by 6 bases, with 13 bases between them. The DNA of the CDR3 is TGTGCCAGCAGCTTAGAAGGGGGGGCGCGCAATGAGCAGTTCTTC. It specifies CASSLEGGARNEQFF.

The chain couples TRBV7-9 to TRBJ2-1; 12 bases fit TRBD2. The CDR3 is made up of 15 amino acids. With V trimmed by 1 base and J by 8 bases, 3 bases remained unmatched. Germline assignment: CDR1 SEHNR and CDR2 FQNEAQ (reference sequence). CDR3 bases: TGTGCCAGCAGCTTAGGACTAGCGGGAGTTGATGAGCAGTTCTTC. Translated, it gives CASSLGLAGVDEQFF.

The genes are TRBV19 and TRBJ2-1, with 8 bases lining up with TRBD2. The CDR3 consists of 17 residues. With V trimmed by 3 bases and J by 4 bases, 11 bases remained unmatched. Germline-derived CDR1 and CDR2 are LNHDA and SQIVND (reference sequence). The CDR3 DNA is TGTGCCAGTAGTATCAAGGGTCTAGCGGGCTTATACAATGAGCAGTTCTTC. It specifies CASSIKGLAGLYNEQFF.

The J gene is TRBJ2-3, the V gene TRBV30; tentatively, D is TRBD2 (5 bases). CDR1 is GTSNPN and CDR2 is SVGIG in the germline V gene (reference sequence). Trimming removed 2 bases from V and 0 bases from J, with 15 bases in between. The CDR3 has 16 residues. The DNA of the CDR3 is TGTGCCTGGAGTCCCCCCGACTACCCTAGCACAGATACGCAGTATTTT. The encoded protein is CAWSPPDYPSTDTQYF.

The CDR3: CASSLADRNGWRVTEAFF. CDR3 in DNA: TGCGCCAGCAGCTTGGCTGACAGGAACGGGTGGAGAGTGACTGAAGCTTTCTTT. This chain connects TRBV5-1 to TRBJ1-1; possibly TRBD1 for D (6 bases). This CDR3 has 18 residues. Germline lookup yields CDR1 SGHRS and CDR2 YFSETQ. V was cut by 0 bases and J by 5 bases, with 23 bases left in between.

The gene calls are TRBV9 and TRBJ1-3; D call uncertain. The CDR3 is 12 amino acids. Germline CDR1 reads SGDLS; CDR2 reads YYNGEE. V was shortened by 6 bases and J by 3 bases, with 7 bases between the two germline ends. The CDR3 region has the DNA TGTGCCAGCACCCTAAATGGAAACACCATATATTTT. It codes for CASTLNGNTIYF.

The CDR3 DNA follows: TGCAGTGCTTTTATCGGGGAGACCCAGTACTTC. Encoded protein: CSAFIGETQYF. V and J are TRBV20-1 and TRBJ2-5; D not resolved. The CDR3 is made up of 11 amino acids. In germline, CDR1 is DFQATT, CDR2 SNEGSKA (reference sequence). The V end was cut by 5 bases, the J end by 5 bases, with 9 bases between.

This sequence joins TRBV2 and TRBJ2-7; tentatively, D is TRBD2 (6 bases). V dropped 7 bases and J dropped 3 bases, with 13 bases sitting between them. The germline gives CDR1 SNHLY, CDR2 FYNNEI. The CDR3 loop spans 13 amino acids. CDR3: CASTGVGDYEQYF. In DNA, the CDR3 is TGTGCCAGCACGGGGGTGGGGGACTACGAGCAGTACTTC.

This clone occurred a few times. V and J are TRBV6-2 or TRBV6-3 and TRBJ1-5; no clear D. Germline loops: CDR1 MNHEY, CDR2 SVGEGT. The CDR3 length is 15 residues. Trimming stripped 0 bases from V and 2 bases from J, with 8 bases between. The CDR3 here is CASSYSSGGNQPQHF. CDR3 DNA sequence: TGTGCCAGCAGTTACTCATCGGGTGGCAATCAGCCCCAGCATTTT.

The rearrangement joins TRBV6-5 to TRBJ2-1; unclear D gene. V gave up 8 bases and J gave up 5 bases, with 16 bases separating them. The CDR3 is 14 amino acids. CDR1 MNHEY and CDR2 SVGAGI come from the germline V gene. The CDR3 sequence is CASALDLRNNEQFF. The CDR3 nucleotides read TGTGCCAGCGCCCTCGACCTGCGGAACAATGAGCAGTTCTTC.

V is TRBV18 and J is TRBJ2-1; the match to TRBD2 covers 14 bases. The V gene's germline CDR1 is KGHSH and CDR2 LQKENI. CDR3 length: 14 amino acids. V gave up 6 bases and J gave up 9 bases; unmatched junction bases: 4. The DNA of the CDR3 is TGTGCCAGCTCGGCCGGGACTAGCGGGGGTGAGCAGTTCTTC. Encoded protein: CASSAGTSGGEQFF.

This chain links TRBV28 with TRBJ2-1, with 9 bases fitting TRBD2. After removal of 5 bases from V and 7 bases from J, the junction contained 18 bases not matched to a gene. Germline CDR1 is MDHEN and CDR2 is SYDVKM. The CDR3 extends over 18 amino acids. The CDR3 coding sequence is TGTGCCAGCAGTGGGGTGTGGCGGGAGGGCCCTCTGGGTAATGAGCAGTTCTTC. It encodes CASSGVWREGPLGNEQFF.

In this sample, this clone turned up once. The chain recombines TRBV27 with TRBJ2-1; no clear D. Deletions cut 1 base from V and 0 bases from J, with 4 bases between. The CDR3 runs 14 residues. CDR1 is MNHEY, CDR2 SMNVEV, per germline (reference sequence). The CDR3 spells CASSLWSSYNEQFF. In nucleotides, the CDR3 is TGTGCCAGCAGTTTATGGAGCTCCTACAATGAGCAGTTCTTC.

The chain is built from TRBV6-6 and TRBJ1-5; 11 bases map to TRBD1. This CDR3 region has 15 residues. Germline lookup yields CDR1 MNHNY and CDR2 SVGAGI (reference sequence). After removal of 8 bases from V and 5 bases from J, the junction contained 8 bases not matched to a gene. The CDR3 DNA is TGTGCCAGCGTGGGGACAGGGGGTCGGTATCAGCCCCAGCATTTT. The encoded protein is CASVGTGGRYQPQHF.

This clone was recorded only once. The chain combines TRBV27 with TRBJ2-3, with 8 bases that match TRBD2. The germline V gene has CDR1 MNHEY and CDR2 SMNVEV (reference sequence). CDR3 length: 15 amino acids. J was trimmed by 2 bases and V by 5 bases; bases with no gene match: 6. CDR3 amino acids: CASSPSGSNTDTQYF. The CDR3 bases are TGTGCCAGCAGTCCAAGCGGGAGTAACACAGATACGCAGTATTTT.

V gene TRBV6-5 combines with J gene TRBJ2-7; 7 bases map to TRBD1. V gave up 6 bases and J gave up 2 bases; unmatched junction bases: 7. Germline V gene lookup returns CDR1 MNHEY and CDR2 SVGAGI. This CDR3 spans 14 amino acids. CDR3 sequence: CASSRQGSTYEQYF. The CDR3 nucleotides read TGTGCCAGCAGCAGACAGGGTAGCACCTACGAGCAGTACTTC.